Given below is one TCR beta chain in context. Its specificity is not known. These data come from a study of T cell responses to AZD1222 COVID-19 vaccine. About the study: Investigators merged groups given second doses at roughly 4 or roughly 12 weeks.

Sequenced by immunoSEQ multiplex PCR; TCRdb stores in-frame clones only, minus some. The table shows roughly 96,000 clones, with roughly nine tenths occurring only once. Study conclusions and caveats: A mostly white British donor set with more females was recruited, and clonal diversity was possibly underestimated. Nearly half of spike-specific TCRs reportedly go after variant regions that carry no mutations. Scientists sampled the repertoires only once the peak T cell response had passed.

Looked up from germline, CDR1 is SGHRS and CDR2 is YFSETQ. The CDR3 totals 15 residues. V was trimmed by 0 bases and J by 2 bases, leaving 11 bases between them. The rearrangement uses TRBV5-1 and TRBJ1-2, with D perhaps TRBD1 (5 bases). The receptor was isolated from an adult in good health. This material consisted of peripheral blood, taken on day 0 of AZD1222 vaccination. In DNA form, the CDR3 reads TGCGCCAGCAGCTTGGAAGGGACCTCGAACTATGGCTACACCTTC. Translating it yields CASSLEGTSNYGYTF.